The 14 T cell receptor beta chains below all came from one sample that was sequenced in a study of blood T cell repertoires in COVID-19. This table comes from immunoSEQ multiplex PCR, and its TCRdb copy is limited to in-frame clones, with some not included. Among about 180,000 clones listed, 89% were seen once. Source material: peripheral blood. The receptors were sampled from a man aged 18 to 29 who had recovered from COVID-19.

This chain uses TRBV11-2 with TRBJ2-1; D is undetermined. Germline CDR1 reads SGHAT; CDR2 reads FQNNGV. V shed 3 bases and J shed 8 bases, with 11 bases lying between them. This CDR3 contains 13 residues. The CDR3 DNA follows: TGTGCCAGCAGCTTTAGGTGGCAGGATGAGCAGTTCTTC. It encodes CASSFRWQDEQFF.

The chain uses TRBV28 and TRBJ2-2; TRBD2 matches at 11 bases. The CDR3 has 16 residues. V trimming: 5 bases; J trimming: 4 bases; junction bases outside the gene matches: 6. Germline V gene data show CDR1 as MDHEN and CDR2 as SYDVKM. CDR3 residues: CASSMILAGVTGELFF. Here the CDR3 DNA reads TGTGCCAGCAGTATGATACTAGCGGGAGTCACCGGGGAGCTGTTTTTT.

CDR3 DNA sequence: TGTGCCAGCAGCTCATGGGAGGGGGTGGCTAGCGGCTACAATGAGCAGTTCTTC. Protein: CASSSWEGVASGYNEQFF. The chain uses TRBV11-2 and TRBJ2-1; D might be TRBD2 (7 bases). Trimming left V 4 bases short and J 3 bases short, with 22 bases between. This CDR3 is 18 amino acids long. CDR1 SGHAT and CDR2 FQNNGV come from the germline V gene.

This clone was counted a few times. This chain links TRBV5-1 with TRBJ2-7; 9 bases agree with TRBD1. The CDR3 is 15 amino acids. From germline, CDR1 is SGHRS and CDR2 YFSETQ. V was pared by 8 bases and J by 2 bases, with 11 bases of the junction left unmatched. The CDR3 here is CASAKSGTGTYEQYF. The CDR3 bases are TGCGCCAGTGCCAAATCCGGGACAGGGACCTACGAGCAGTACTTC.

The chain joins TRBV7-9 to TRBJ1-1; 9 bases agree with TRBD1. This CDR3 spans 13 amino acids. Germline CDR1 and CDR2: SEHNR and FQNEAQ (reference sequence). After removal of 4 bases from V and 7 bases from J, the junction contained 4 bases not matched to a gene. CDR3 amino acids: CASSSQGASEAFF. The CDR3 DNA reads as TGTGCCAGCAGCTCACAGGGGGCGAGTGAAGCTTTCTTT.

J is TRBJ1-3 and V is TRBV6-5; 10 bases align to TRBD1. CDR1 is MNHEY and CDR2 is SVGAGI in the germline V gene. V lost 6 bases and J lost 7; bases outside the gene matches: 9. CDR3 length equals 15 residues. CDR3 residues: CASSPLRQGANTIYF. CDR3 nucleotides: TGTGCCAGCAGCCCCTTAAGACAGGGGGCCAACACCATATATTTT.

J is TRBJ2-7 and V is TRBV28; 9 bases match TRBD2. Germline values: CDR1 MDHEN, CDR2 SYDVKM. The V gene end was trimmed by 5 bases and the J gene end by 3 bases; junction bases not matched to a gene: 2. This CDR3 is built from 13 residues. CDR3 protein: CASSLAGFYEQYF. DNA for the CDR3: TGTGCCAGCAGTCTAGCGGGATTCTACGAGCAGTACTTC.

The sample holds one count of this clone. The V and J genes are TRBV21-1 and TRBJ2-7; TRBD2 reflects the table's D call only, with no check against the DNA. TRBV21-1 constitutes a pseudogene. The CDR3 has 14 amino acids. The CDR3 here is CASSKPGTSGEQYF. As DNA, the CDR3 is TGTGCCAGCAGCAAACCCGGGACTTCGGGGGAGCAGTACTTC.

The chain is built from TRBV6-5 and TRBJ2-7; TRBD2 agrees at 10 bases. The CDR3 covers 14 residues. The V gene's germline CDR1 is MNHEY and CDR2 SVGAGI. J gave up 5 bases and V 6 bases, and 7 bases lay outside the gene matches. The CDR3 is CASRASGSENEQYF. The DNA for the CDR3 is TGTGCCAGCAGAGCTAGCGGGAGTGAGAACGAGCAGTACTTC.

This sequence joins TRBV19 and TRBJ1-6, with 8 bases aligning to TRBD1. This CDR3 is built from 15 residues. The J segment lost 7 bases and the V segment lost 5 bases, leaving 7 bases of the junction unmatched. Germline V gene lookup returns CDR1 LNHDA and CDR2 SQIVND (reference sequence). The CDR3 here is CASSLQTGANSPLHF. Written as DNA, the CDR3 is TGTGCCAGTAGTCTACAGACAGGGGCGAATTCACCCCTCCACTTT.

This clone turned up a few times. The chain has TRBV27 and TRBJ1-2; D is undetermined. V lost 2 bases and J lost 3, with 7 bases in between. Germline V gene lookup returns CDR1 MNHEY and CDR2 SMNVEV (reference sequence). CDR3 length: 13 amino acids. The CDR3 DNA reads TGTGCCAGCAGTTTAGCGGGGTACTATGGCTACACCTTC. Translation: CASSLAGYYGYTF.

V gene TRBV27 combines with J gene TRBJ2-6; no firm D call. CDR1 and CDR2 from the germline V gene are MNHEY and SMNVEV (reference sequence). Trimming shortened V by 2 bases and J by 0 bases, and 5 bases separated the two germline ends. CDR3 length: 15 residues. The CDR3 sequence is CASSLTNSGANVLTF. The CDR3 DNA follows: TGTGCCAGCAGTTTAACTAACTCTGGGGCCAACGTCCTGACTTTC.

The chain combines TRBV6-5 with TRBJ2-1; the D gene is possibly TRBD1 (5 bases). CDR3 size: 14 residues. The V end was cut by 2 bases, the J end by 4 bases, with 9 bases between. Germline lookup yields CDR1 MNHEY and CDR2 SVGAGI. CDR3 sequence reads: CASSYRDSYNEQFF. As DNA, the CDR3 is TGTGCCAGCAGTTACAGAGACAGTTACAATGAGCAGTTCTTC.

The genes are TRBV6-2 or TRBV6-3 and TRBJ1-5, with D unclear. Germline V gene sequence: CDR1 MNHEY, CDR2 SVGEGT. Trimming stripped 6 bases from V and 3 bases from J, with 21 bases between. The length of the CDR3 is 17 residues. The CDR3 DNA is TGTGCCAGCAGCGACTCCCGTTTTACGCAGTCCAATCAGCCCCAGCATTTT. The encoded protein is CASSDSRFTQSNQPQHF.